The 7 T cell receptor beta chains below were found in one sample sequenced in a study of T cell repertoires in aging, cancer and after chemotherapy. TCR beta rearrangements were amplified from peripheral blood genomic DNA. Multiplex touch-down PCR with TRB-A/B primers amplified rearranged V-D-J TRB sequences. One entry per CDR3 protein, called by TCRdb with MiXCR from the multiplex PCR reads. The sample has roughly 1,600 distinct CDR3 sequences, approximately 23% seen once. Sequencing input: blood. These receptors all stem from a human donor with a solid tumor.

This clonotype is medium-sized. The gene calls are TRBV20-1 and TRBJ2-1, with 11 bases fitting TRBD1. The germline V gene has CDR1 DFQATT and CDR2 SNEGSKA (reference sequence). V shed 3 bases and J 4 bases; nucleotides not matched to a gene: 5. The CDR3 is made up of 15 amino acids. The CDR3 loop is CSASEGQGVYNEQFF. Written as DNA, the CDR3 is TGCAGTGCTAGTGAGGGACAGGGGGTATACAATGAGCAGTTCTTC.

CDR3 sequence: CASATAGAQETQYF. Written as DNA, the CDR3 is TGTGCCAGTGCCACGGCAGGGGCACAAGAGACCCAGTACTTC. J is TRBJ2-5 and V is TRBV2, with D possibly matching TRBD1 (6 bases). Germline assignment: CDR1 SNHLY and CDR2 FYNNEI. Deletions cut 9 bases from V and 2 bases from J, with 16 bases between. The CDR3 totals 14 residues.

The V call is TRBV18, the J call TRBJ2-7; D is possibly TRBD2 (5 bases). Germline values: CDR1 KGHSH, CDR2 LQKENI. V shed 3 bases and J shed 1 base, with 10 bases lying between them. The CDR3 covers 14 residues. The CDR3: CASSPSGGSYEQYF. Here the CDR3 DNA reads TGTGCCAGCTCACCCTCTGGAGGTTCCTACGAGCAGTACTTC.

This clonotype is medium-sized within its sample. This rearrangement joins TRBV19 to TRBJ2-1, with D possibly TRBD2 on 5 matching bases. The CDR3 contains 15 residues. Germline assignment: CDR1 LNHDA and CDR2 SQIVND (reference sequence). V was trimmed by 4 bases and J by 5 bases, leaving 15 bases between them. The CDR3 bases are TGTGCCAGTAGTACCTCGGGCGGGCCCAACAATGAGCAGTTCTTC. Encoded protein: CASSTSGGPNNEQFF.

By sample fraction, this clonotype is medium-sized. This chain joins TRBV12-3 or TRBV12-4 and TRBJ2-3; D may be TRBD2 (6 bases). The CDR3 spans 14 residues. The V end lost 3 bases, the J end lost 1 base, and 8 bases lay between the germline ends. The CDR3 loop reads CASSFGGGTDTQYF. CDR3 DNA sequence: TGTGCCAGCAGTTTCGGCGGGGGCACAGATACGCAGTATTTT.

Within the sample, this clonotype is medium-sized. The chain employs TRBV5-6 and TRBJ1-5, with a weak D call TRBD1 (6 bases). This CDR3 spans 14 amino acids. Germline V CDR1 and CDR2: SGHDT, YYEEEE. V was trimmed by 4 bases and J by 2 bases, leaving 10 bases between them. CDR3: CASSPGAGNQPQHF. The DNA of the CDR3 is TGTGCCAGCAGCCCAGGGGCTGGCAATCAGCCCCAGCATTTT.

This clonotype was recorded a few times. The chain employs TRBV11-3 and TRBJ2-1; no definite D call. This CDR3 comprises 12 residues. V shed 5 bases and J shed 6 bases, with 8 bases lying between them. The germline V gene encodes CDR1 SGHNT and CDR2 YENEEA. This CDR3 is CASSTAINEQFF. CDR3 coding DNA: TGTGCCAGCAGCACCGCCATCAATGAGCAGTTCTTC. Looking up the rest from reference TRBV11-3 and TRBJ2-1 gives the full variable domain: EAGVVQSPRYKIIEKKQPVAFWCNPISGHNTLYWYLQNLGQGPELLIRYENEEAVDDSQLPKDRFSAERLKGVDSTLKIQPAELGDSAVYLCASSTAINEQFFGPGTRLTVL.